A selection of T cell receptor beta chains follows, all from one sample in a study of cytomegalovirus exposure and HLA in healthy donors. Profiling relied on immunoSEQ multiplex PCR, and the TCRdb table lists in-frame clones only, not all of them. The sample holds 110,000 to 150,000 clones, 60% to 80% seen once. Sequencing was performed on PBMCs. The origin of the receptors is a woman in her twenties or thirties in good health and CMV-seronegative. Each CDR3 is given with its conserved first and last residue. D genes are given only for firm matches. Size is stated for part of the rows, as once, few or many counts, or as a class when the clone is expanded.

D	V	size	J	CDR3	DNA
NA	TRBV6-1	NA	TRBJ1-5	CASLPGRSNQPQHF	TGTGCCAGCCTACCGGGAAGGAGCAATCAGCCCCAGCATTTT
TRBD1	TRBV2	few	TRBJ2-3	CASSRDRGTDTQYF	TGTGCCAGCAGCCGGGACAGGGGCACAGATACGCAGTATTTT
NA	TRBV9	NA	TRBJ2-7	CASSPGTYEQYF	TGTGCCAGCAGCCCGGGGACCTACGAGCAGTACTTC
NA	TRBV6-1	NA	TRBJ1-1	CASSRGGAMNTEAFF	TGTGCCAGCAGCCGTGGGGGCGCTATGAACACTGAAGCTTTCTTT
TRBD1	TRBV19	NA	TRBJ1-5	CASTTTGTGGGNQPQHF	TGTGCCAGTACTACTACCGGGACAGGGGGTGGCAATCAGCCCCAGCATTTT
NA	TRBV5-4	NA	TRBJ2-5	CASSLRGETQYF	TGTGCCAGCAGCTTGAGGGGAGAGACCCAGTACTTC
TRBD1	TRBV6-5	NA	TRBJ2-2	CASSYRQGGPGELFF	TGTGCCAGCAGTTACCGACAGGGCGGCCCCGGGGAGCTGTTTTTT
TRBD1	TRBV9	NA	TRBJ1-1	CASSRDRMNTEAFF	TGTGCCAGCAGCCGGGACAGAATGAACACTGAAGCTTTCTTT
NA	TRBV5-4	NA	TRBJ1-1	CASSSRTLNTEAFF	TGTGCCAGCAGCTCACGGACACTCAACACTGAAGCTTTCTTT
TRBD1	TRBV27	NA	TRBJ1-2	CASSSPQGLQDSGYTF	TGTGCCAGCAGTTCGCCACAGGGGCTTCAGGACTCTGGCTACACCTTC
NA	TRBV6-5	few	TRBJ2-6	CASSYGGTGANVLTF	TGTGCCAGCAGTTACGGGGGGACTGGGGCCAACGTCCTGACTTTC
NA	TRBV6-5	NA	TRBJ1-2	CASSYRAGANYGYTF	TGTGCCAGCAGTTACCGGGCAGGGGCCAACTATGGCTACACCTTC
TRBD1	TRBV5-1	NA	TRBJ1-2	CASSLASSGITGTGNYGYTF	TGCGCCAGCAGCTTGGCGAGCAGCGGCATCACCGGGACAGGGAACTATGGCTACACCTTC
TRBD2	TRBV5-1	NA	TRBJ2-4	CASTPRASGGVNIQYF	TGCGCCAGCACCCCAAGGGCTAGCGGGGGGGTAAACATTCAGTACTTC
NA	TRBV19	NA	TRBJ1-1	CASSMRGRAITEAFF	TGTGCCAGTAGTATGCGGGGCAGGGCGATCACTGAAGCTTTCTTT
NA	TRBV7-9	NA	TRBJ1-6	CASSLGGEEVDSPLHF	TGTGCCAGCAGCTTAGGTGGGGAGGAGGTGGATTCACCCCTCCACTTT
TRBD1	TRBV6-1	few	TRBJ1-5	CASSAGTENQPQHF	TGTGCCAGCAGTGCAGGGACAGAGAATCAGCCCCAGCATTTT
TRBD1	TRBV15	NA	TRBJ2-5	CATSRGDREETQYF	TGTGCCACCAGCAGAGGGGACAGGGAGGAGACCCAGTACTTC
TRBD1	TRBV4-1	once	TRBJ1-2	CASSLGRQGFNYGYTF	TGCGCCAGCAGCCTGGGGAGACAGGGATTTAACTATGGCTACACCTTC
TRBD1	TRBV27	NA	TRBJ1-2	CASSLHRGDYGYTF	TGTGCCAGCAGTTTACACAGGGGGGACTATGGCTACACCTTC
TRBD2	TRBV14	few	TRBJ2-7	CASSQTSAHTYEQYF	TGTGCCAGCAGCCAAACTAGCGCGCATACCTACGAGCAGTACTTC
NA	TRBV27	NA	TRBJ1-1	CASSLLPGELPTEAFF	TGTGCCAGCAGTTTATTACCAGGGGAATTACCCACTGAAGCTTTCTTT
NA	TRBV2	NA	TRBJ1-1	CASSQGMNTEAFF	TGTGCCAGCAGCCAGGGTATGAACACTGAAGCTTTCTTT
NA	TRBV6-5	NA	TRBJ1-3	CASSYSSGGSGNTIYF	TGTGCCAGCAGTTACTCGAGCGGTGGCTCTGGAAACACCATATATTTT
NA	TRBV18	NA	TRBJ1-3	CASSPLPTGLKGGTGNTIYF	TGTGCCAGCTCACCACTACCGACAGGTCTCAAAGGGGGTACTGGAAACACCATATATTTT
NA	TRBV11-2	NA	TRBJ1-2	CASSLDPGRGRPNYGYTF	TGTGCCAGCAGCTTAGATCCCGGCAGGGGCCGTCCTAACTATGGCTACACCTTC
TRBD2	TRBV19	NA	TRBJ2-2	CASRTGTRNTGELFF	TGTGCCAGTAGAACCGGGACTAGAAACACCGGGGAGCTGTTTTTT
NA	TRBV9	NA	TRBJ1-1	CASSVGSFMNTEAFF	TGTGCCAGCAGCGTAGGGAGTTTCATGAACACTGAAGCTTTCTTT
TRBD1	TRBV2	NA	TRBJ2-1	CASSGTGYNEQFF	TGTGCCAGCAGTGGGACAGGGTACAATGAGCAGTTCTTC
TRBD2	TRBV5-4	NA	TRBJ2-7	CASSYSGGLGEQYF	TGTGCCAGCAGCTACAGCGGGGGGCTCGGGGAGCAGTACTTC
NA	TRBV9	NA	TRBJ2-7	CASSVASGNSYEQYF	TGTGCCAGCAGCGTAGCTTCAGGGAACTCCTACGAGCAGTACTTC
NA	TRBV29-1	NA	TRBJ1-1	CSVVRGSTEAFF	TGCAGCGTTGTTAGGGGGTCCACTGAAGCTTTCTTT
NA	TRBV25-1	NA	TRBJ1-2	CASSQLGTNYGYTF	TGTGCCAGCAGTCAACTAGGGACTAACTATGGCTACACCTTC
NA	TRBV5-4	NA	TRBJ1-6	CASSLGQGGNSPLHF	TGTGCCAGCAGCTTGGGTCAGGGTGGTAATTCACCCCTCCACTTT
NA	TRBV2	few	TRBJ2-7	CASSEARSLSYEQYF	TGTGCCAGCAGTGAAGCGCGGAGTCTCTCCTACGAGCAGTACTTC
NA	TRBV5-6	NA	TRBJ1-2	CASSLVPSSYGYTF	TGTGCCAGCAGCTTGGTTCCAAGCTCCTATGGCTACACCTTC
NA	TRBV5-4	NA	TRBJ1-2	CASSPTGYGYTF	TGTGCCAGCAGCCCGACAGGCTATGGCTACACCTTC
TRBD1	TRBV6-5	NA	TRBJ1-2	CASSTNRGFSYGYTF	TGTGCCAGCAGTACTAACAGGGGGTTCAGCTATGGCTACACCTTC
NA	TRBV9	few	TRBJ1-1	CASSLLPGRESTEAFF	TGTGCCAGCAGCCTCCTCCCCGGGAGGGAGTCCACTGAAGCTTTCTTT
NA	TRBV9	NA	TRBJ2-7	CASRESDSSYEQYF	TGTGCCAGCAGAGAGAGCGACAGCTCCTACGAGCAGTACTTC
TRBD1	TRBV20-1	NA	TRBJ1-1	CSALGTAEAFF	TGCAGTGCCCTAGGGACAGCCGAAGCTTTCTTT
NA	TRBV6-6	NA	TRBJ1-3	CASSYSGRDGNTIYF	TGTGCCAGCAGTTACTCGGGCAGGGATGGAAACACCATATATTTT
NA	TRBV25-1	NA	TRBJ2-5	CASSETRGHGETQYF	TGTGCCAGCAGTGAAACGCGGGGTCACGGAGAGACCCAGTACTTC
NA	TRBV4-3	NA	TRBJ2-7	CASSQDLTDSGYEQYF	TGCGCCAGCAGCCAAGATCTCACGGACTCTGGCTACGAGCAGTACTTC
NA	TRBV21-1	NA	TRBJ1-2	CASSNRQSHYGYTF	TGTGCCAGCAGCAACCGACAGAGTCACTATGGCTACACCTTC
TRBD1	TRBV19	few	TRBJ1-2	CASTLGTGNYGYTF	TGTGCCAGTACCCTTGGGACAGGGAACTATGGCTACACCTTC
TRBD1	TRBV27	NA	TRBJ2-7	CASSRLNRGYEQYF	TGTGCCAGCAGTCGCCTGAACAGGGGCTACGAGCAGTACTTC
NA	TRBV7-2	NA	TRBJ1-6	CASSSTSGNSGSPLHF	TGTGCCAGCAGCTCCACCTCCGGAAATTCGGGTTCACCCCTCCACTTT
NA	TRBV9	NA	TRBJ1-1	CASSVRQMNTEAFF	TGTGCCAGCAGCGTGCGACAGATGAACACTGAAGCTTTCTTT
NA	TRBV5-4	NA	TRBJ1-6	CASSWSNNSPLHF	TGTGCCAGCAGCTGGAGCAATAATTCACCCCTCCACTTT